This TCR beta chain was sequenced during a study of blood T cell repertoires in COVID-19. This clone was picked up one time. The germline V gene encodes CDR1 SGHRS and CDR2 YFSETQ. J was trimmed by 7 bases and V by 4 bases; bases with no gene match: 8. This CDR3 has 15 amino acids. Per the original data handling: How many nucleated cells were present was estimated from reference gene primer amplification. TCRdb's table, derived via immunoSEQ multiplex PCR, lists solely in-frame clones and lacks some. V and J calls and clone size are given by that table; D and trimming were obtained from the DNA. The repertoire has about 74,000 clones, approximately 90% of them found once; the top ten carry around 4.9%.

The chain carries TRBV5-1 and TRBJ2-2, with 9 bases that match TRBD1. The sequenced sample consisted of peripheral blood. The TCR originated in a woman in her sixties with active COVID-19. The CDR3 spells CASSPGQGSGGELFF. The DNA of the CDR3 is TGCGCCAGCAGCCCGGGACAGGGTTCAGGCGGGGAGCTGTTTTTT.